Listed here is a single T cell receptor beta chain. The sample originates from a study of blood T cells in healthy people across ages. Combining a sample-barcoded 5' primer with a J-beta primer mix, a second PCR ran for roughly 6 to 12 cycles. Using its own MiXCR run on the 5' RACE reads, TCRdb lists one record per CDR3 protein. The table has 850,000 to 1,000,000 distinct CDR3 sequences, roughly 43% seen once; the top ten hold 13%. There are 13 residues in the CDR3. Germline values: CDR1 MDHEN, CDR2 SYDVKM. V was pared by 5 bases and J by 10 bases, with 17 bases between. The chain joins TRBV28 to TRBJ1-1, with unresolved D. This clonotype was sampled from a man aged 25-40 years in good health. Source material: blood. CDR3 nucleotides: TGTGCCAGCAGTGCCCGCCGAGCCGATGGAGCTTTCTTT. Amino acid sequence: CASSARRADGAFF.